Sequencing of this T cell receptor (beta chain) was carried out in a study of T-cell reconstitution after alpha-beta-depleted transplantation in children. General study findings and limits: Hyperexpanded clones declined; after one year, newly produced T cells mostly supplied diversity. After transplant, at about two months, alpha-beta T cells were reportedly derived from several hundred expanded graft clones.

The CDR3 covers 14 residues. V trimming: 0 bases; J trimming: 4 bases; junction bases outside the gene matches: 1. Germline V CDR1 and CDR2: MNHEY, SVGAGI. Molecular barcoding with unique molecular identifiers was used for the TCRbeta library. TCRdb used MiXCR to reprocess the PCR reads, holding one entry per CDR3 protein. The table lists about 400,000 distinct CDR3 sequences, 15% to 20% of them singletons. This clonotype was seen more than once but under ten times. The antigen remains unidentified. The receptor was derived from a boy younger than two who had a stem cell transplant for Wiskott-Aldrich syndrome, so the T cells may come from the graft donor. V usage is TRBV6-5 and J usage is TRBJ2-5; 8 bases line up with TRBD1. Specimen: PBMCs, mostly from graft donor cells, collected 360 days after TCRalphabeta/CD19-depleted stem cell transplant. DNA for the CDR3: TGTGCCAGCAGTTACTCCGGACAGGGAGAGACCCAGTACTTC. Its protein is CASSYSGQGETQYF.